The rows below give T cell receptor beta chains drawn from one sample of a study of shared clonotypes between healthy human individuals. Profiled with immunoSEQ multiplex PCR; TCRdb holds only in-frame clones, not every one. Counted here are fewer than 1 million clones, roughly 96% occurring once; the ten biggest clones make up roughly 0.23%. Sequenced input: naive CD8+ T cells sorted from blood. Receptor source: a man in his thirties or forties in good health. CDR3s include the opening cysteine and the closing phenylalanine or tryptophan. D genes are given only for firm matches. Expanded clones are given a class, and other clones once, few, many or no size at all.

clone size | J gene | V gene | D gene | CDR3 DNA | CDR3 protein
. | TRBJ2-1 | TRBV5-1 | TRBD2 | TGCGCCAGCAGCTCGCCGGGGGGCAATGAGCAGTTCTTC | CASSSPGGNEQFF
. | TRBJ2-1 | TRBV7-2 | TRBD2 | TGTGCCAGCAGCTTAGCGTCCGGGACTAGCGGCTACAATGAGCAGTTCTTC | CASSLASGTSGYNEQFF
. | TRBJ2-2 | TRBV11-2 | TRBD1 | TGTGCCAGCAGCCAAGGGCGACAGGGTGCCGGGGAGCTGTTTTTT | CASSQGRQGAGELFF
. | TRBJ2-1 | TRBV10-1 | . | TGCGCCAGCAGTGAGTCCACAGTCCGTCCTCAGGATGAGCAGTTCTTC | CASSESTVRPQDEQFF
. | TRBJ2-1 | TRBV11-2 | TRBD2 | TGTGCCAGCAGCCCGACCCCCGGGACTAGCGGGATCTATGAGCAGTTCTTC | CASSPTPGTSGIYEQFF
. | TRBJ1-5 | TRBV4-1 | . | TGCGCCAGCACCCCTTACCAATCCGGGGGCAATCAGCCCCAGCATTTT | CASTPYQSGGNQPQHF
. | TRBJ2-7 | TRBV4-3 | . | TGCGCCAGCAGCCAAGACGAATTTAGCTCCTACGAGCAGTACTTC | CASSQDEFSSYEQYF
. | TRBJ1-1 | TRBV7-6 | . | TGTGCCAGCAGCTTGGACGACTCAGAGTACACTGAAGCTTTCTTT | CASSLDDSEYTEAFF
. | TRBJ2-7 | TRBV10-2 | . | TGCGCCAGCAGTGATTCTTACGAGCAGTACTTC | CASSDSYEQYF
. | TRBJ2-7 | TRBV27 | . | TGTGCCAGCAGTACAACCCCCAGCTCCTACGAGCAGTACTTC | CASSTTPSSYEQYF
. | TRBJ2-3 | TRBV28 | . | TGTGCCAGCAGTTTATACCAGGACGTCTCCGTAGATACGCAGTATTTT | CASSLYQDVSVDTQYF
. | TRBJ2-2 | TRBV2 | . | TGTGCCAGCAGTGAACTGGGGGTAGCGGTAAACACCGGGGAGCTGTTTTTT | CASSELGVAVNTGELFF
. | TRBJ2-7 | TRBV28 | . | TGTGCCAGCAGTCCTAGAGGACGGACGTTCTCCTACGAGCAGTACTTC | CASSPRGRTFSYEQYF
. | TRBJ2-1 | TRBV11-3 | . | TGTGCCAGCAGCGGCTACGGGTACAATGAGCAGTTCTTC | CASSGYGYNEQFF
. | TRBJ1-2 | TRBV6-5 | TRBD1 | TGTGCCAGCAGTTACTCGCCAAGGGACAGCACTGGCTACACCTTC | CASSYSPRDSTGYTF
. | TRBJ2-1 | TRBV29-1 | . | TGCAGCGTTGCAAGGGGAGCGGATGAGCAGTTCTTC | CSVARGADEQFF
. | TRBJ2-2 | TRBV7-9 | TRBD1 | TGTGCCAGCAGCTTACCACTGAGGGGGCGGAATACCGGGGAGCTGTTTTTT | CASSLPLRGRNTGELFF
. | TRBJ2-3 | TRBV10-3 | . | TGTGCCATCAGTGAGCCCCCAACTCTAGCGACCACAGATACGCAGTATTTT | CAISEPPTLATTDTQYF
. | TRBJ1-5 | TRBV7-8 | TRBD1 | TGTGCCAGCAGCCCCGGAGGGACAGGGCATCAGCCCCAGCATTTT | CASSPGGTGHQPQHF
. | TRBJ2-3 | TRBV28 | . | TGTGCCAGCAGTTTCCAAGCGGGCCACACAGATACGCAGTATTTT | CASSFQAGHTDTQYF
. | TRBJ2-5 | TRBV6-5 | . | TGTGCCAGCAGTTCCTCCATCTCACAGACCCAGTACTTC | CASSSSISQTQYF
. | TRBJ2-7 | TRBV19 | . | TGTGCCAGTAGTCTGGGAGAAGGCTACGAGCAGTACTTC | CASSLGEGYEQYF
. | TRBJ2-7 | TRBV29-1 | TRBD2 | TGCAGCGTTCAGGCGACTAGCGGGCGGGAGCAGTACTTC | CSVQATSGREQYF
. | TRBJ2-1 | TRBV29-1 | . | TGCAGCGTTGAAAGCTTTGGGCAGTTCTTC | CSVESFGQFF
few | TRBJ2-7 | TRBV7-8 | TRBD1 | TGTGCCAGCAGCTTAACCAAGGACAGGGGGCCGGAAGAGCAGTACTTC | CASSLTKDRGPEEQYF
. | TRBJ2-7 | TRBV11-2 | TRBD2 | TGTGCCAGCAGCTCCGCGGGGGATTCCTACGAGCAGTACTTC | CASSSAGDSYEQYF
. | TRBJ2-7 | TRBV7-3 | TRBD2 | TGTGCCAGCAGCTTATCTCGGGCTAGCGGCTACGAGCAGTACTTC | CASSLSRASGYEQYF
. | TRBJ2-7 | TRBV4-1 | . | TGCGCCAGCAGCCAAGTGGGGTACGAGCAGTACTTC | CASSQVGYEQYF
. | TRBJ1-1 | TRBV29-1 | . | TGCAGCGTTGTAATCAGACCCCACCTGGGAGGGAACACTGAAGCTTTCTTT | CSVVIRPHLGGNTEAFF
. | TRBJ2-7 | TRBV30 | TRBD2 | TGTGCCTTAGGACTAGCGGGAGAGCAGTACTTC | CALGLAGEQYF